This T cell receptor (beta chain) was documented in a study of T cells in severe cutaneous drug reactions. Libraries were made by iRepertoire multiplex PCR with TCR subtype-specific primers for bulk and single-cell sequencing. TCRdb re-called the multiplex PCR reads, yielding one record per CDR3 amino acid sequence without DNA. The sample has approximately 1,200 distinct CDR3 sequences, and its top ten clones hold approximately 22%. This clonotype is classed as medium-sized (0.01 to 0.1%) by frequency. Sequenced patients had Stevens-Johnson syndrome or toxic epidermal necrolysis caused by carbamazepine. The CDR3 has 12 residues. Germline V gene sequence: CDR1 SEHNR, CDR2 FQNEAQ (reference sequence).

What was sequenced was PBMCs. The chain uses TRBV7-9 and TRBJ1-1. This sequence was found in a human donor with a severe cutaneous adverse drug reaction. The chain's CDR3 is CASGESEHEAFF.